Below are 25 T cell receptor beta chains sequenced from a single sample in a study of T cell responses to AZD1222 COVID-19 vaccine. The assay was immunoSEQ multiplex PCR, and TCRdb's table has in-frame clones only and misses some. The sample contains more than 90,000 clones, more than 70% of which appear only once. The source was peripheral blood, collected 28 days after the second AZD1222 dose. The receptor set was obtained from an adult who received the AZD1222 COVID-19 vaccine.

The sample holds a few counts of this clone. V and J are TRBV5-8 and TRBJ1-1; D is undetermined. The CDR3 is 13 residues long. Looked up from germline, CDR1 is SGHTS and CDR2 is YDEGEE. V lost 2 bases and J 4 bases, leaving 9 bases between the germline ends. CDR3 sequence (DNA): TGTGCCAGCAGCTTCCCCTTTACCACTGAAGCTTTCTTT. Its protein product is CASSFPFTTEAFF.

This clone showed up just a few times. The V call is TRBV19, the J call TRBJ1-1, with no clear D. The CDR3 covers 12 residues. Per the germline V gene, CDR1 is LNHDA and CDR2 is SQIVND (reference sequence). V was clipped by 3 bases and J by 7 bases, with 9 bases between them. CDR3: CASSMAVGEAFF. As DNA, the CDR3 is TGTGCCAGTAGTATGGCCGTTGGTGAAGCTTTCTTT.

The V call is TRBV7-9, the J call TRBJ2-2; tentative D call: TRBD1 (5 bases). The CDR3 sequence is 14 residues long. V was cut by 4 bases and J by 8 bases, with 14 bases left in between. Germline assignment: CDR1 SEHNR and CDR2 FQNEAQ (reference sequence). The CDR3 coding sequence is TGTGCCAGCAGCTCGGACACCTTTCCAGGGGAGCTGTTTTTT. Its translation is CASSSDTFPGELFF. Filled out from reference TRBV7-9 and TRBJ2-2, the complete variable domain reads DTGVSQNPRHKITKRGQNVTFRCDPISEHNRLYWYRQTLGQGPEFLTYFQNEAQLEKSRLLSDRFSAERPKGSFSTLEIQRTEQGDSAMYLCASSSDTFPGELFFGEGSRLTVL.

The rearrangement links TRBV5-1 to TRBJ2-6; D unresolved. This CDR3 region has 17 residues. V lost 6 bases and J lost 5, with 21 bases in between. Germline CDR1 SGHRS, CDR2 YFSETQ. CDR3 protein: CASMRYRFTSRANVLTF. The CDR3 DNA reads TGCGCCAGCATGCGGTATCGGTTCACAAGTCGGGCCAACGTCCTGACTTTC.

The count of this clone is one. V is TRBV5-1 and J is TRBJ2-1; TRBD1 aligns across 11 bases. The germline CDR1 and CDR2 sequences are SGHRS and YFSETQ. This CDR3 spans 20 amino acids. V lost 7 bases to trimming and J lost 4 bases; unmatched junction nucleotides: 22. The CDR3, as DNA: TGCGCCAGCTCAAAAGGCCCTGTCGGACAGGGGGCGAGATCGTACAATGAGCAGTTCTTC. Protein: CASSKGPVGQGARSYNEQFF. Filled out from reference TRBV5-1 and TRBJ2-1, the complete variable domain reads KAGVTQTPRYLIKTRGQQVTLSCSPISGHRSVSWYQQTPGQGLQFLFEYFSETQRNKGNFPGRFSGRQFSNSRSEMNVSTLELGDSALYLCASSKGPVGQGARSYNEQFFGPGTRLTVL.

The chain links TRBV6-5 to TRBJ2-7, with D maybe TRBD1 (6 bases). V lost 6 bases and J lost 1, with 13 bases in between. CDR1 is MNHEY and CDR2 is SVGAGI in the germline V gene. CDR3 length: 14 residues. DNA of the CDR3: TGTGCCAGCAGCCTACAGGGATTTTCCTACGAGCAGTACTTC. Its translation is CASSLQGFSYEQYF.

This clone counts as large (0.1 to 1%). J is TRBJ2-1 and V is TRBV10-3; 10 bases agree with TRBD2. The CDR3 loop spans 17 amino acids. Trimming at V came to 4 bases and at J to 9 bases, leaving 15 bases not matched to a gene. Germline V lookup: CDR1 ENHRY, CDR2 SYGVKD. The CDR3 sequence: CAISGPPLAGGTSEQFF. The DNA for the CDR3 is TGTGCCATCAGTGGTCCACCTTTAGCGGGAGGTACAAGTGAGCAGTTCTTC.

The gene calls are TRBV7-7 and TRBJ1-5; possibly TRBD1 for D (5 bases). The V gene lost 9 bases and the J gene lost 6 bases, with 9 bases spanning the gap. The CDR3 runs 11 residues. Germline V lookup: CDR1 SSHAT, CDR2 FNYEAQ (reference sequence). CDR3 residues: CASSGRQPQHF. The CDR3 nucleotides are TGTGCCAGTTCAGGGCGTCAGCCCCAGCATTTT.

The chain couples TRBV19 to TRBJ1-3; D gene ambiguous. Trimming stripped 7 bases from V and 0 bases from J, with 16 bases between. The germline gives CDR1 LNHDA, CDR2 SQIVND (reference sequence). The CDR3 is made up of 16 amino acids. This CDR3 reads CASKSIGLDSGNTIYF. Here the CDR3 DNA reads TGTGCCAGTAAATCGATCGGCCTTGACTCTGGAAACACCATATATTTT.

The rearrangement joins TRBV19 to TRBJ1-3; D is unclear. CDR1 and CDR2 from the germline V gene are LNHDA and SQIVND (reference sequence). The CDR3 runs to 16 residues. Trimming removed 7 bases at V and 0 bases at J, with 16 bases between. The chain's CDR3 is CASMFGWGSSGNTIYF. The CDR3 bases are TGTGCCAGTATGTTCGGTTGGGGAAGCTCTGGAAACACCATATATTTT.

As to this clone: The identical CDR3 is also encoded by other nucleotide sequences in the sample. This chain joins TRBV5-1 and TRBJ2-7, with D possibly TRBD1 on 5 matching bases. Germline-derived CDR1 and CDR2 are SGHRS and YFSETQ. Trimming left V 0 bases short and J 1 base short, with 11 bases between. CDR3 size: 15 residues. CDR3 DNA: TGCGCCAGCAGCTTGGCTCAGGGTAGGTCCTACGAGCAGTACTTC. Protein product: CASSLAQGRSYEQYF. Full variable domain (rest looked up from reference TRBV5-1 and TRBJ2-7): KAGVTQTPRYLIKTRGQQVTLSCSPISGHRSVSWYQQTPGQGLQFLFEYFSETQRNKGNFPGRFSGRQFSNSRSEMNVSTLELGDSALYLCASSLAQGRSYEQYFGPGTRLTVT.

In this sample, this clone turned up once. V usage is TRBV30 and J usage is TRBJ1-2; D gene uncertain. V was pared by 4 bases and J by 0 bases, with 9 bases between. CDR3 length: 13 residues. CDR1 and CDR2 from the germline V gene are GTSNPN and SVGIG (reference sequence). The DNA of the CDR3 is TGTGCCTGGACCACATCCTCTAACTATGGCTACACCTTC. As protein: CAWTTSSNYGYTF.

The CDR3 bases are TGTGCCAGCAGTGAAACGGGACGTGGGGCCAACGTCCTGACTTTC. The encoded protein is CASSETGRGANVLTF. The chain recombines TRBV6-1 with TRBJ2-6, with D perhaps TRBD1 or TRBD2 (5 bases each). Germline V gene sequence: CDR1 MNHNS, CDR2 SASEGT. The V end lost 2 bases, the J end lost 3 bases, and 8 bases lay between the germline ends. The CDR3 has 15 amino acids.

The chain recombines TRBV29-1 with TRBJ1-4; no firm D call. V shed 4 bases and J shed 4 bases, with 7 bases lying between them. The CDR3 is 12 amino acids. Germline CDR1 is SQVTM and CDR2 is ANQGSEA. For the CDR3, the DNA is TGCAGCGTTGTGGTTGGTAATGAAAAACTGTTTTTT. Translated: CSVVVGNEKLFF. The whole variable domain, filled in from reference TRBV29-1 and TRBJ1-4, reads SAVISQKPSRDICQRGTSLTIQCQVDSQVTMMFWYRQQPGQSLTLIATANQGSEATYESGFVIDKFPISRPNLTFSTLTVSNMSPEDSSIYLCSVVVGNEKLFFGSGTQLSVL.

The chain recombines TRBV14 with TRBJ1-5; 7 nucleotides align to TRBD1. The CDR3 consists of 13 residues. Unmatched junction bases numbered 2, after V lost 2 bases and J lost 7 bases. Per germline, CDR1 SGHDN and CDR2 FVKESK. The CDR3 DNA reads TGTGCCAGCAGCCAATCCAGGGGGCAGCCCCAGCATTTT. Translating it yields CASSQSRGQPQHF.

J is TRBJ2-1 and V is TRBV7-9; no clear D gene. This CDR3 comprises 12 residues. V was shortened by 3 bases and J by 7 bases, with 7 bases between the two germline ends. The germline V gene encodes CDR1 SEHNR and CDR2 FQNEAQ (reference sequence). CDR3 DNA sequence: TGTGCCAGCAGCTTGTGGGCTAATGAGCAGTTCTTC. Translation gives CASSLWANEQFF.

The chain carries TRBV27 and TRBJ2-1; 14 positions agree with TRBD2. The CDR3 extends over 13 amino acids. The germline gives CDR1 MNHEY, CDR2 SMNVEV (reference sequence). V was clipped by 6 bases and J by 9 bases; unmatched bases: 1. DNA for the CDR3: TGTGCCAGCAGGACTAGCGGGGGGGGTGAGCAGTTCTTC. It is translated as CASRTSGGGEQFF.

The V call is TRBV28, the J call TRBJ2-1; 7 bases fit TRBD1. The CDR3 contains 17 residues. V gave up 3 bases and J gave up 3 bases; unmatched junction bases: 11. The germline V gene has CDR1 MDHEN and CDR2 SYDVKM. The CDR3: CASSLGHTGDGYNEQFF. CDR3 coding DNA: TGTGCCAGCAGTTTGGGGCATACAGGGGATGGCTACAATGAGCAGTTCTTC. Together with reference TRBV28 and TRBJ2-1, the CDR3 gives the full variable domain: DVKVTQSSRYLVKRTGEKVFLECVQDMDHENMFWYRQDPGLGLRLIYFSYDVKMKEKGDIPEGYSVSREKKERFSLILESASTNQTSMYLCASSLGHTGDGYNEQFFGPGTRLTVL.

The J gene is TRBJ2-7, the V gene TRBV7-2; 7 positions agree with TRBD2. Germline V CDR1 and CDR2: SGHTA, FQGNSA. V was pared by 4 bases and J by 5 bases, with 8 bases of the junction left unmatched. The CDR3 totals 14 residues. CDR3 bases: TGTGCCAGCAGCTCCGGACTAGTATCCAACGAGCAGTACTTC. It encodes CASSSGLVSNEQYF.

Only a few counts were recorded for this clone. J is TRBJ2-1 and V is TRBV18, with 7 bases identical to TRBD2. This CDR3 has 11 residues. The V gene's germline CDR1 is KGHSH and CDR2 LQKENI. Trimming cost V 8 bases and J 10 bases; bases outside gene matches: 5. The CDR3 loop is CASDVSGEQFF. The CDR3 nucleotides read TGTGCCAGCGACGTTAGCGGGGAGCAGTTCTTC.

The V gene is TRBV7-6, the J gene TRBJ1-2, with 10 bases lining up with TRBD1. The CDR3 is 20 residues long. Germline V gene sequence: CDR1 SGHVS, CDR2 FNYEAQ. The junction had 19 bases not matched to a gene; V was cut back by 5 bases and J by 1 base. This CDR3 is CASSRERDRGYSDGNYGYTF. The CDR3 region has the DNA TGTGCCAGCAGCCGAGAAAGGGACAGGGGATATTCGGATGGTAACTATGGCTACACCTTC. Together with reference TRBV7-6 and TRBJ1-2, the CDR3 gives the full variable domain: GAGVSQSPRYKVTKRGQDVALRCDPISGHVSLYWYRQALGQGPEFLTYFNYEAQQDKSGLPNDRFSAERPEGSISTLTIQRTEQRDSAMYRCASSRERDRGYSDGNYGYTFGSGTRLTVV.

V and J are TRBV6-5 and TRBJ1-4; D call uncertain. The CDR3 is made up of 14 amino acids. Germline V CDR1 and CDR2: MNHEY, SVGAGI. V lost 8 bases and J lost 5, with 15 bases in between. The CDR3 region is CASSGRHGNEKLFF. DNA for the CDR3: TGTGCCAGCTCCGGGAGACACGGAAATGAAAAACTGTTTTTT.

The chain combines TRBV2 with TRBJ2-2; 9 bases match TRBD1. Trimming at V came to 6 bases and at J to 6 bases, leaving 11 bases not matched to a gene. The CDR3 totals 16 residues. Germline CDR1 SNHLY, CDR2 FYNNEI. The CDR3 loop reads CASRGPGQGFAGELFF. In nucleotides, the CDR3 is TGTGCCAGCAGGGGACCCGGACAGGGGTTCGCCGGGGAGCTGTTTTTT.

This sequence joins TRBV11-2 and TRBJ2-2; 11 bases fit TRBD2. CDR1 is SGHAT, CDR2 FQNNGV, per germline. Trimming took 6 bases from V and 5 from J; bases not matched to a gene: 5. The CDR3 is 15 residues long. The CDR3 DNA sequence: TGTGCCAGCAGGCATCTAGCGGGAGGAACCGGGGAGCTGTTTTTT. This codes for CASRHLAGGTGELFF. Full variable domain (remainder filled in from reference TRBV11-2 and TRBJ2-2): EAGVAQSPRYKIIEKRQSVAFWCNPISGHATLYWYQQILGQGPKLLIQFQNNGVVDDSQLPKDRFSAERLKGVDSTLKIQPAKLEDSAVYLCASRHLAGGTGELFFGEGSRLTVL.

The chain recombines TRBV27 with TRBJ1-5; D remains ambiguous. Germline V CDR1 and CDR2: MNHEY, SMNVEV (reference sequence). The CDR3 is 16 amino acids. Trimming removed 4 bases at V and 0 bases at J, with 13 bases between. CDR3 protein: CASSSLGFYSNQPQHF. The CDR3, as DNA: TGTGCCAGCAGTTCTTTGGGATTTTATAGCAATCAGCCCCAGCATTTT.